This T cell receptor beta chain was captured by sequencing in a study of cytomegalovirus exposure and HLA in healthy donors. Overall study results and limits: Cytomegalovirus-associated TCR beta chains were listed, numbering some 150.

Notes on this clone: Antigen unknown.

Profiled with immunoSEQ multiplex PCR; TCRdb holds only in-frame clones, not every one. This table has about 160,000 clones, about nine tenths appearing once. Per the germline V gene, CDR1 is KGHSH and CDR2 is LQKENI. V was pared by 0 bases and J by 0 bases, with 2 bases of the junction left unmatched. The CDR3 runs to 16 residues. The specimen was PBMCs. This chain links TRBV18 with TRBJ1-3; 7 nucleotides match TRBD1. This TCR came from a woman aged 25 to 39 in good health and CMV-seronegative. The CDR3 DNA is TGTGCCAGCTCACCACCGGGACAGAGCTCTGGAAACACCATATATTTT. Its protein product is CASSPPGQSSGNTIYF.